Described below is a single T cell receptor beta chain sequence and its context. The CDR3 length is 16 residues. V lost 3 bases and J lost 8; bases outside the gene matches: 9. The germline gives CDR1 SGHDT, CDR2 YYEEEE. This record belongs to a study of PD-L1 blockade in urothelial cancer. Study-level background: Patients previously received 0 to 3 chemotherapy regimens. Peripheral blood specimens exhibited a median yield of approximately 150,000 T cells.

The data were produced by immunoSEQ multiplex PCR, yet TCRdb's version contains in-frame clones alone and is incomplete. The sample shows under 90,000 clones, 90% of them seen only once. The TCR originated in a man in his 60s with urothelial cancer. This sample comprised PBMCs, obtained around atezolizumab (anti-PD-L1) treatment. V and J are TRBV5-6 and TRBJ1-4, with 11 bases that match TRBD1. DNA of the CDR3: TGTGCCAGCAGCTGGACAGGGGGCGCGACAGGGGAAAAACTGTTTTTT. The encoded protein is CASSWTGGATGEKLFF. Drawing the rest from reference TRBV5-6 and TRBJ1-4, the complete variable domain is DAGVTQSPTHLIKTRGQQVTLRCSPKSGHDTVSWYQQALGQGPQFIFQYYEEEERQRGNFPDRFSGHQFPNYSSELNVNALLLGDSALYLCASSWTGGATGEKLFFGSGTQLSVL.